The 19 T cell receptor beta chains listed next were all sequenced from one sample in a study of shared clonotypes between healthy human individuals. Generated by immunoSEQ multiplex PCR, the TCRdb table keeps only in-frame clones and is missing some. This sample has about 660,000 clones; over 65% occur once, and the top ten carry around 1.6%. Input material: memory CD4+ T cells sorted from blood. Described subset: CD45RA-negative fraction. These receptors were obtained from a woman in her 30s in good health.

This clone occurred a few times. This chain joins TRBV27 and TRBJ2-1; TRBD2 matches at 7 bases. The junction had 12 bases not matched to a gene; V was cut back by 6 bases and J by 7 bases. The germline gives CDR1 MNHEY, CDR2 SMNVEV (reference sequence). This CDR3 spans 15 amino acids. CDR3 sequence (DNA): TGTGCCAGCAGCCGCCGGGGGACTATCCTAAATGAGCAGTTCTTC. Its protein is CASSRRGTILNEQFF.

V usage is TRBV30 and J usage is TRBJ1-5, with D perhaps TRBD1 (6 bases). V was trimmed by 3 bases and J by 7 bases, leaving 16 bases between them. The length of the CDR3 is 14 residues. CDR1 and CDR2 from the germline V gene are GTSNPN and SVGIG (reference sequence). CDR3 coding DNA: TGTGCCTGGAGCATAGGGGGGTTTCGCCAGCCCCAGCATTTT. Translating gives CAWSIGGFRQPQHF.

This sequence joins TRBV5-1 and TRBJ2-5; possible D gene TRBD2, 6 bases. Germline V gene data show CDR1 as SGHRS and CDR2 as YFSETQ. The length of the CDR3 is 14 residues. V was trimmed by 2 bases and J by 1 base, leaving 9 bases between them. This chain's CDR3 is CASSFVTSQETQYF. CDR3 nucleotide sequence: TGCGCCAGCAGCTTTGTGACTAGCCAAGAGACCCAGTACTTC.

The rearrangement links TRBV6-1 to TRBJ1-2; 12 positions agree with TRBD1. This CDR3 spans 14 amino acids. V lost 7 bases and J lost 8; bases outside the gene matches: 8. Germline V gene data show CDR1 as MNHNS and CDR2 as SASEGT. CDR3 sequence (DNA): TGTGCCAGCACCGCGGGACAGGGGGCCTGGGGCTACACCTTC. It yields the protein CASTAGQGAWGYTF.

The CDR3 region is CASSQQGRDTQYF. CDR3 DNA sequence: TGCGCCAGCAGCCAGCAGGGACGAGATACGCAGTATTTT. The rearrangement uses TRBV4-1 and TRBJ2-3, with D tentatively TRBD1 or TRBD2 (5 bases each). Trimming pared 3 bases from V and 5 bases from J, leaving 9 bases between. Germline loops: CDR1 MGHRA, CDR2 YSYEKL. This CDR3 has 13 residues.

The chain links TRBV2 to TRBJ1-1, with TRBD1 matching 7 bases. The CDR3 is made up of 12 amino acids. Germline V gene sequence: CDR1 SNHLY, CDR2 FYNNEI. The V gene end was trimmed by 6 bases and the J gene end by 8 bases; junction bases not matched to a gene: 6. CDR3 sequence reads: CASSFRGTEAFF. Written as DNA, the CDR3 is TGTGCCAGCAGCTTCAGGGGGACAGAAGCTTTCTTT.

The gene calls are TRBV6-1 and TRBJ2-1; no reliable D call. The CDR3 length is 14 residues. In germline, CDR1 is MNHNS, CDR2 SASEGT. V was pared by 3 bases and J by 9 bases, with 15 bases between. CDR3 sequence: CASSEAQDPGEQFF. CDR3 nucleotides: TGTGCCAGCAGTGAGGCGCAGGACCCAGGTGAGCAGTTCTTC.

The rearrangement links TRBV27 to TRBJ2-1, with 15 bases aligning to TRBD2. The CDR3 contains 20 residues. Per germline, CDR1 MNHEY and CDR2 SMNVEV (reference sequence). The junction had 12 bases not matched to a gene; V was cut back by 6 bases and J by 0 bases. This chain's CDR3 is CASRPPGLAGGRYSYNEQFF. For the CDR3, the DNA is TGTGCCAGCAGGCCGCCGGGACTAGCGGGAGGCCGATACTCCTACAATGAGCAGTTCTTC.

The CDR3 spells CASTDRDSNYGYTF. The DNA for the CDR3 is TGTGCCAGCACCGACAGGGATTCCAACTATGGCTACACCTTC. V and J are TRBV6-6 and TRBJ1-2; TRBD1 matches 7 bases. CDR3 length: 14 residues. The germline gives CDR1 MNHNY, CDR2 SVGAGI (reference sequence). The J segment lost 2 bases and the V segment lost 7 bases, leaving 7 bases of the junction unmatched.

The chain joins TRBV7-7 to TRBJ2-5; D might be TRBD1 (6 bases). Germline-derived CDR1 and CDR2 are SSHAT and FNYEAQ (reference sequence). Trimming removed 5 bases at V and 5 bases at J, with 18 bases between. The CDR3 sequence is 15 residues long. The CDR3 sequence is CASSRFTGPGETQYF. The CDR3 coding sequence is TGTGCCAGCAGCCGCTTTACAGGGCCAGGGGAGACCCAGTACTTC.

The genes are TRBV19 and TRBJ1-5, with TRBD1 identical over 8 bases. Germline V gene lookup returns CDR1 LNHDA and CDR2 SQIVND (reference sequence). The CDR3 has 13 amino acids. The V and J ends lost 10 bases and 6 bases, in that order; junction bases with no gene match: 8. The CDR3 spells CAIGQGASQPQHF. The CDR3 coding sequence is TGTGCCATTGGTCAGGGGGCTTCTCAGCCCCAGCATTTT.

This chain links TRBV6-5 with TRBJ1-6; 8 positions match TRBD1. CDR3 length: 14 residues. Germline CDR1 MNHEY, CDR2 SVGAGI. The V gene end was trimmed by 6 bases and the J gene end by 8 bases; junction bases not matched to a gene: 6. DNA of the CDR3: TGTGCCAGCAGAGAGGGCAGGGGGCATTCACCCCTCCACTTT. Protein sequence: CASREGRGHSPLHF.

The chain carries TRBV29-1 and TRBJ2-5, with D unclear. Germline values: CDR1 SQVTM, CDR2 ANQGSEA. The CDR3 contains 13 residues. The V end lost 3 bases, the J end lost 2 bases, and 10 bases lay between the germline ends. As DNA, the CDR3 is TGCAGCGTTGAGACCCAGAATCAAGAGACCCAGTACTTC. Its translation: CSVETQNQETQYF.

The chain has TRBV6-4 and TRBJ1-2; 8 positions match TRBD1. Germline trimming cut 3 bases from V and 7 bases from J; bases unmatched to any gene: 13. The CDR3 extends over 16 amino acids. CDR1 MRHNA and CDR2 SNTAGT come from the germline V gene. CDR3 in DNA: TGTGCCAGCAGTGATAGCGGCGGGGCAGGGGGCTTTGGCTACACCTTC. Protein sequence: CASSDSGGAGGFGYTF.

The chain joins TRBV6-6 to TRBJ2-7; D is uncertain. Germline V gene sequence: CDR1 MNHNY, CDR2 SVGAGI (reference sequence). V lost 9 bases, J lost 3 bases, and 18 bases lay in between. CDR3 length equals 14 residues. The CDR3 DNA reads as TGTGCCAGAACTCAGTCCATGGAGCGCTACGAGCAGTACTTC. Amino acids: CARTQSMERYEQYF.

The V call is TRBV5-1, the J call TRBJ1-2; D remains ambiguous. CDR3 length: 15 residues. Looked up from germline, CDR1 is SGHRS and CDR2 is YFSETQ. Trimming took 5 bases from V and 3 from J, leaving 17 bases between them. The CDR3 loop is CASRSAGHGYYGYTF. In DNA form, the CDR3 reads TGCGCCAGCAGGTCGGCCGGTCACGGGTACTATGGCTACACCTTC.

This chain's CDR3 is CASSFTGGPNEKLFF. The CDR3 bases are TGTGCCAGCAGCTTCACAGGGGGGCCTAATGAAAAACTGTTTTTT. This chain joins TRBV5-8 and TRBJ1-4, with 8 bases that match TRBD1. Germline lookup yields CDR1 SGHTS and CDR2 YDEGEE. The CDR3 totals 15 residues. J lost 3 bases, V lost 2 bases, and 3 bases had no gene match.

The chain combines TRBV27 with TRBJ1-1; 7 bases fit TRBD1. The junction had 3 bases not matched to a gene; V was cut back by 2 bases and J by 0 bases. Germline values: CDR1 MNHEY, CDR2 SMNVEV (reference sequence). The CDR3 is 15 residues long. The CDR3 spells CASSLRGRLNTEAFF. CDR3 nucleotides: TGTGCCAGCAGTTTAAGGGGGCGACTGAACACTGAAGCTTTCTTT.

The V gene is TRBV5-1, the J gene TRBJ2-5, with a tentative D call TRBD2 (6 bases). V lost 4 bases and J lost 5, with 15 bases in between. The CDR3 contains 14 residues. CDR1 is SGHRS, CDR2 YFSETQ, per germline. CDR3 nucleotides: TGCGCCAGCAGCCCCTTCGCTAGCGAGGAGACCCAGTACTTC. Protein product: CASSPFASEETQYF.